These 22 T cell receptor beta chains share one sample of origin, sequenced in a study of radiotherapy plus CTLA-4 blockade in lung cancer. The method was immunoSEQ multiplex PCR; TCRdb's version includes in-frame clones alone and lacks a portion of them. The top ten clones hold about 15% of a sample with over 12,000 clones, 80% to 90% of them seen once. The sequencing here drew on peripheral blood, taken from a patient treated with radiotherapy plus ipilimumab. These receptors were collected from a human donor with non-small cell lung cancer that progressed on radiotherapy plus ipilimumab. Some clones in this sample may be carry-over from other donors' samples.

V and J are TRBV21-1 and TRBJ2-7; the table assigns TRBD2, which was not confirmed against the DNA. TRBV21-1 is a pseudogene. The CDR3 totals 15 residues. CDR3 sequence: CASSKVLAGVVEQYF. The DNA of the CDR3 is TGTGCCAGCAGCAAAGTACTAGCGGGAGTAGTCGAGCAGTACTTC.

The genes are TRBV7-2 and TRBJ2-1, with 16 bases fitting TRBD2. The CDR3 contains 16 residues. Germline CDR1 and CDR2: SGHTA and FQGNSA. With V trimmed by 5 bases and J by 8 bases, 6 bases remained unmatched. The CDR3 coding sequence is TGTGCCAGCAGCCCGACCGGGACTAGCGGGAGGGATGAGCAGTTCTTC. This sequence encodes CASSPTGTSGRDEQFF.

This clone has more than one count but fewer than ten. The chain links TRBV7-2 to TRBJ2-2; weak D call: TRBD2 (7 bases). In germline, CDR1 is SGHTA, CDR2 FQGNSA. Trimming cost V 2 bases and J 6 bases, with 16 bases left between them. This CDR3 is 16 amino acids long. CDR3 protein: CASSLRAGAQPGELFF. The CDR3, as DNA: TGTGCCAGCAGCTTACGCGCGGGGGCACAACCCGGGGAGCTGTTTTTT.

The chain is built from TRBV21-1 and TRBJ2-2; the table's D gene call, TRBD2, was not cross checked with the DNA. TRBV21-1 is a pseudogene segment. CDR3 length: 17 residues. The CDR3 loop reads CASSAAGETEYTGELFF. The CDR3 DNA sequence: TGTGCCAGCAGCGCGGCCGGGGAAACCGAATACACCGGGGAGCTGTTTTTT.

The chain combines TRBV15 with TRBJ1-2; 10 bases match TRBD1. CDR1 LNHNV and CDR2 YYDKDF come from the germline V gene (reference sequence). The length of the CDR3 is 15 residues. With V trimmed by 0 bases and J by 6 bases, 4 bases remained unmatched. The CDR3 coding sequence is TGTGCCACCAGCAGAGATCTCGGACAGGGGGATGGCTACACCTTC. It codes for CATSRDLGQGDGYTF. The variable domain in full, completed from reference TRBV15 and TRBJ1-2, reads DAMVIQNPRYQVTQFGKPVTLSCSQTLNHNVMYWYQQKSSQAPKLLFHYYDKDFNNEADTPDNFQSRRPNTSFCFLDIRSPGLGDTAMYLCATSRDLGQGDGYTFGSGTRLTVV.

The rearrangement links TRBV19 to TRBJ1-4, with D possibly being TRBD1 (5 bases). The CDR3 length is 16 residues. Germline lookup yields CDR1 LNHDA and CDR2 SQIVND (reference sequence). V shed 3 bases and J shed 8 bases, with 19 bases lying between them. DNA of the CDR3: TGTGCCAGTAGTATTCAGTCTGTGGGGCAAAGCGAAAAACTGTTTTTT. Amino acid sequence: CASSIQSVGQSEKLFF.

The V and J genes are TRBV7-8 and TRBJ1-2; D might be TRBD1 (6 bases). This CDR3 is built from 16 residues. CDR1 is SGHVS, CDR2 FQNEAQ, per germline. Trimming removed 4 bases at V and 5 bases at J, with 20 bases between. DNA for the CDR3: TGTGCCAGCAGCTCACAGAACAACAGGGTGCGGTATGGCTACACCTTC. The encoded protein is CASSSQNNRVRYGYTF.

The rearrangement links TRBV18 to TRBJ1-1, with D possibly being TRBD1 (6 bases). The V gene's germline CDR1 is KGHSH and CDR2 LQKENI. This CDR3 region has 14 residues. The V end lost 2 bases, the J end lost 5 bases, and 12 bases lay between the germline ends. In nucleotides, the CDR3 is TGTGCCAGCTCACCATTGACAGGATGGACTGAAGCTTTCTTT. Its protein product is CASSPLTGWTEAFF.

The chain recombines TRBV2 with TRBJ1-2; D perhaps matches TRBD1 (5 bases). The CDR3 has 15 residues. Germline loops: CDR1 SNHLY, CDR2 FYNNEI. V lost 8 bases and J 2 bases, leaving 18 bases between the germline ends. CDR3 in amino acids: CASSPRQQINYGYTF. As DNA, the CDR3 is TGTGCCAGCTCGCCAAGACAGCAAATAAACTATGGCTACACCTTC.

The CDR3, as DNA: TGTGCCAGCAGTGAGGGGAGTACGTCTCGTCAGCCCCAGCATTTT. Translation: CASSEGSTSRQPQHF. V is TRBV6-1 and J is TRBJ1-5; no firm D call. V shed 3 bases and J shed 6 bases, with 15 bases lying between them. Per germline, CDR1 MNHNS and CDR2 SASEGT. The CDR3 length is 15 residues.

The chain carries TRBV5-1 and TRBJ1-3, with D possibly TRBD1 on 6 matching bases. Germline V gives CDR1 SGHRS, CDR2 YFSETQ. The CDR3 runs 16 residues. Trimming left V 0 bases short and J 2 bases short, with 12 bases between. CDR3 in DNA: TGCGCCAGCAGCTTGGGACAGGCCTTAACTGGAAACACCATATATTTT. This codes for CASSLGQALTGNTIYF.

This CDR3 is CSGGQGQETQYF. As DNA, the CDR3 is TGCAGCGGGGGACAGGGTCAAGAGACCCAGTACTTC. This sequence joins TRBV29-1 and TRBJ2-5; 9 bases match TRBD1. This CDR3 region has 12 residues. V lost 7 bases to trimming and J lost 2 bases; unmatched junction nucleotides: 2. Germline assignment: CDR1 SQVTM and CDR2 ANQGSEA.

The genes are TRBV10-3 and TRBJ1-2, with D possibly matching TRBD1 (6 bases). Trimming took 6 bases from V and 3 from J, leaving 14 bases between them. CDR1 and CDR2 (germline): ENHRY, SYGVKD. The CDR3 runs 14 residues. The CDR3, as DNA: TGTGCCATCAGGTGGACCGCAGGGGACTATGGCTACACCTTC. Its protein is CAIRWTAGDYGYTF.

The chain links TRBV4-3 to TRBJ1-1; D remains ambiguous. V was clipped by 3 bases and J by 1 base, with 9 bases between them. Looked up from germline, CDR1 is LGHNA and CDR2 is YSLEER. The CDR3 has 14 residues. CDR3 in amino acids: CASSHYTKNTEAFF. CDR3 in DNA: TGCGCCAGCAGCCATTACACCAAGAACACTGAAGCTTTCTTT.

This chain links TRBV13 with TRBJ2-3, with D maybe TRBD2 (6 bases). The CDR3 length is 16 residues. V lost 0 bases and J lost 6, with 16 bases in between. The germline V gene has CDR1 PRHDT and CDR2 FYEKMQ (reference sequence). The CDR3 coding sequence is TGTGCCAGCAGCTTAGGCCGGGAGCAGGTGGGCGATACGCAGTATTTT. Translated, it gives CASSLGREQVGDTQYF. Drawing the rest from reference TRBV13 and TRBJ2-3, the complete variable domain is AAGVIQSPRHLIKEKRETATLKCYPIPRHDTVYWYQQGPGQDPQFLISFYEKMQSDKGSIPDRFSAQQFSDYHSELNMSSLELGDSALYFCASSLGREQVGDTQYFGPGTRLTVL.

This chain joins TRBV6-5 and TRBJ2-1, with 7 positions matching TRBD2. The V gene's germline CDR1 is MNHEY and CDR2 SVGAGI. CDR3 size: 12 residues. CDR3 loop: CATSEGYNEQFF. As DNA, the CDR3 is TGTGCTACTAGCGAGGGGTACAATGAGCAGTTCTTC.

This rearrangement joins TRBV7-2 to TRBJ1-3, with D unresolved. The V end lost 1 base, the J end lost 0 bases, and 10 bases lay between the germline ends. The CDR3 is 16 amino acids. CDR1 and CDR2 from the germline V gene are SGHTA and FQGNSA. CDR3 amino acids: CASSLDFALSGNTIYF. The CDR3 bases are TGTGCCAGCAGCTTAGATTTCGCGCTCTCTGGAAACACCATATATTTT.

The V gene is TRBV15, the J gene TRBJ1-4; TRBD1 aligns across 7 bases. The CDR3 is 15 residues long. The junction had 3 bases not matched to a gene; V was cut back by 0 bases and J by 5 bases. CDR1 is LNHNV and CDR2 is YYDKDF in the germline V gene (reference sequence). CDR3 nucleotide sequence: TGTGCCACCAGCAGAGACCGACAGGGAAATGAAAAACTGTTTTTT. This translates into CATSRDRQGNEKLFF.

Only one count was recorded for this clone. V and J are TRBV27 and TRBJ2-7; D possibly corresponds to TRBD2 (6 bases). This CDR3 has 13 residues. Germline V lookup: CDR1 MNHEY, CDR2 SMNVEV (reference sequence). The V and J ends lost 8 bases and 3 bases respectively, with 14 bases between them. CDR3 sequence (DNA): TGTGCCAGCGATTCCGGGAGAAACTACGAGCAGTACTTC. Translation: CASDSGRNYEQYF.

The rearrangement joins TRBV6-1 to TRBJ1-2; weak D call: TRBD1 (6 bases). V was pared by 6 bases and J by 3 bases, with 17 bases between. The CDR3 runs 15 residues. The germline V gene has CDR1 MNHNS and CDR2 SASEGT. CDR3 region: CASSLGAQIHYGYTF. CDR3 bases: TGTGCCAGCAGCCTGGGGGCCCAAATACACTATGGCTACACCTTC.

The rearrangement uses TRBV19 and TRBJ2-1; D is undetermined. CDR1 and CDR2 (germline): LNHDA, SQIVND (reference sequence). The V end lost 7 bases, the J end lost 9 bases, and 22 bases lay between the germline ends. The CDR3 consists of 15 residues. This CDR3 is CASIPGSDPSGEQFF. The CDR3 DNA reads TGTGCCAGTATCCCCGGATCGGATCCCTCGGGTGAGCAGTTCTTC.

J is TRBJ2-7 and V is TRBV7-9, with D unclear. Germline loops: CDR1 SEHNR, CDR2 FQNEAQ (reference sequence). The CDR3 has 12 amino acids. Between the trimmed V and J ends, which lost 1 base and 6 bases, there was a span of 7 bases. As DNA, the CDR3 is TGTGCCAGCAGCTTAGGACAATCCGAGCAGTACTTC. Residues: CASSLGQSEQYF.